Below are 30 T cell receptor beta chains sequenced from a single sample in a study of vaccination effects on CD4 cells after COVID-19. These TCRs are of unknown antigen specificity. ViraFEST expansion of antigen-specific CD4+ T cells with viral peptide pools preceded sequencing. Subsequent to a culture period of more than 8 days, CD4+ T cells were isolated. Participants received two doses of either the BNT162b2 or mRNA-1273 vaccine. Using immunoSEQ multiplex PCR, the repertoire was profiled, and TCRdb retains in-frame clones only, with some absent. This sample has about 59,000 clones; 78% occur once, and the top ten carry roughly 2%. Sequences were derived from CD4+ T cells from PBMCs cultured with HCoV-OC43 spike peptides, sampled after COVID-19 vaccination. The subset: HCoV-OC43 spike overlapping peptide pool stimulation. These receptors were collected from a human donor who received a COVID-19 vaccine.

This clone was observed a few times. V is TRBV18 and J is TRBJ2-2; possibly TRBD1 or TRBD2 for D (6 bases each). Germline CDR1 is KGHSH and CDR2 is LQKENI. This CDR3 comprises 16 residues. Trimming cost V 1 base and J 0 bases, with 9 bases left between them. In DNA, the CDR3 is TGTGCCAGCTCACCACGGCGGGACACGAACACCGGGGAGCTGTTTTTT. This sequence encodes CASSPRRDTNTGELFF.

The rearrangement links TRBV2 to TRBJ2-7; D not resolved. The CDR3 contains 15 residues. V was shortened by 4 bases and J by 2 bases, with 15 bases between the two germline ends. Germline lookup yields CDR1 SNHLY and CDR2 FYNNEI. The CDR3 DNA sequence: TGTGCCAGCAGTGCGCCCGGGTGGGCTACCTACGAGCAGTACGTC. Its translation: CASSAPGWATYEQYV.

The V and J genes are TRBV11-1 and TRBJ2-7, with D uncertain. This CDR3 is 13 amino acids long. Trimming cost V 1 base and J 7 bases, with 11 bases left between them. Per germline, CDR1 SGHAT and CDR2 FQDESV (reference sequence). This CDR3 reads CASSLDGPGEQYV. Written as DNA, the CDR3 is TGTGCCAGCAGCTTAGATGGTCCTGGAGAGCAGTACGTC.

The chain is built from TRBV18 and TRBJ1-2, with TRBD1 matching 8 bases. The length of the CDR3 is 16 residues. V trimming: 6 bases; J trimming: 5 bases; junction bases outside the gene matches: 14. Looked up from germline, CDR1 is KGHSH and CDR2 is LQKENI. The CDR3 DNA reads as TGTGCCAGCTCCCCGAACACACTACAGGGGGAGTATGGCTACACCTTC. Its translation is CASSPNTLQGEYGYTF.

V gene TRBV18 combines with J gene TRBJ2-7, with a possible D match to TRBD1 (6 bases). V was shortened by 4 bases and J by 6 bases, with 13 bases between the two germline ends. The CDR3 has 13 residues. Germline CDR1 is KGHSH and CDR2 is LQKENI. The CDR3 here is CASSRGRGSEQYV. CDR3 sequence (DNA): TGTGCCAGCTCACGCGGCAGGGGCAGCGAGCAGTACGTC.

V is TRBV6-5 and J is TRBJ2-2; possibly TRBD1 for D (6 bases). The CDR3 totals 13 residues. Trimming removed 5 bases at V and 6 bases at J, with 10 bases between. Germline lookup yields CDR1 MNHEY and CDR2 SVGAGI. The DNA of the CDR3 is TGTGCCAGCAGTCCTACAGGGCCCGGGGAGCTGTTTTTT. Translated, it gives CASSPTGPGELFF.

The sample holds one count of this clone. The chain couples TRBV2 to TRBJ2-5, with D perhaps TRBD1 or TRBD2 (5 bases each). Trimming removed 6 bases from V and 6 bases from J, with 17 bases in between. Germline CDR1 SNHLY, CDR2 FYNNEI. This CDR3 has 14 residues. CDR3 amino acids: CASRDTRGLQTQYF. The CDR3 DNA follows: TGTGCCAGCAGGGACACCCGGGGTTTACAGACCCAGTACTTC.

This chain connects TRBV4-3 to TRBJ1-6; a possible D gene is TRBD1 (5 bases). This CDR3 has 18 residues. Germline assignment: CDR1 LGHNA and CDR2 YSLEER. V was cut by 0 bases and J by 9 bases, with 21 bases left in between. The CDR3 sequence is CASSQETGGGGRSSPLHF. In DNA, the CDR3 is TGCGCCAGCAGCCAAGAGACGGGTGGGGGGGGTCGTAGTTCACCCCTCCACTTT.

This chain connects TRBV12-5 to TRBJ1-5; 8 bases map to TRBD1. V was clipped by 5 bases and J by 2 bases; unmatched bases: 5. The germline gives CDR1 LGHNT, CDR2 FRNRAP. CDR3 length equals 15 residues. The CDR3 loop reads CASGLGQGGNQPQHF. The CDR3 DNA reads TGTGCTAGTGGTCTAGGACAGGGAGGCAATCAGCCCCAGCATTTT. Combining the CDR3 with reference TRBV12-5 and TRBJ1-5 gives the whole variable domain DARVTQTPRHKVTEMGQEVTMRCQPILGHNTVFWYRQTMMQGLELLAYFRNRAPLDDSGMPKDRFSAEMPDATLATLKIQPSEPRDSAVYFCASGLGQGGNQPQHFGDGTRLSIL.

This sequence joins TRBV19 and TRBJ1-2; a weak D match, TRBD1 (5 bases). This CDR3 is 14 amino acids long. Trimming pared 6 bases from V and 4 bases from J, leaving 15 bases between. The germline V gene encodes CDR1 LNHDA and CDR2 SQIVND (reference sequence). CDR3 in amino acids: CASSRTKGSYGYTF. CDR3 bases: TGTGCCAGTAGCCGAACAAAGGGGAGCTATGGCTACACCTTC.

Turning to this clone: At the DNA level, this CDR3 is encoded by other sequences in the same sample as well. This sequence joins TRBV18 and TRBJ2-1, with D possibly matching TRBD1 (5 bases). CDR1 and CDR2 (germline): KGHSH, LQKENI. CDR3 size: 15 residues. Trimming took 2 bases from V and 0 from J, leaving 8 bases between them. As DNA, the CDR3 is TGTGCCAGCTCACCATCAGGGTTCTCCTACAATGAGCAGTTCTTC. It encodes CASSPSGFSYNEQFF.

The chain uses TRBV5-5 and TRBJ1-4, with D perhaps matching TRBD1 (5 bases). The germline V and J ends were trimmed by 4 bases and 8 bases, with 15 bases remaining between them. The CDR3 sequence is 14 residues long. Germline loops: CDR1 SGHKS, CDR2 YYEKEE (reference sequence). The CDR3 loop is CASSPRPGREKLFF. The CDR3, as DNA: TGTGCCAGCAGCCCAAGGCCGGGACGGGAAAAACTGTTTTTT. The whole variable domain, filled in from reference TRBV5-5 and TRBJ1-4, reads DAGVTQSPTHLIKTRGQQVTLRCSPISGHKSVSWYQQVLGQGPQFIFQYYEKEERGRGNFPDRFSARQFPNYSSELNVNALLLGDSALYLCASSPRPGREKLFFGSGTQLSVL.

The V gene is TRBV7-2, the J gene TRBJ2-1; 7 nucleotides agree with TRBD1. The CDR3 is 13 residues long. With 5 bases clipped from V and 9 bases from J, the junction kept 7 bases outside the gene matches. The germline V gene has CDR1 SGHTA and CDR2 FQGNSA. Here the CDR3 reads CASSLGQMGEQFF. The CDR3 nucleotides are TGTGCCAGCAGCCTGGGACAGATGGGTGAGCAGTTCTTC.

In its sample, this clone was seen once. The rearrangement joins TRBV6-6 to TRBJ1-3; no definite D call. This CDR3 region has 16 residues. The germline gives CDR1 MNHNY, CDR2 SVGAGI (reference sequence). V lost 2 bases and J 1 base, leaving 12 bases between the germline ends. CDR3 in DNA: TGTGCCAGCAGTTACAGCGCGATTAGGTCTGGAAACACCATATATTTT. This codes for CASSYSAIRSGNTIYF.

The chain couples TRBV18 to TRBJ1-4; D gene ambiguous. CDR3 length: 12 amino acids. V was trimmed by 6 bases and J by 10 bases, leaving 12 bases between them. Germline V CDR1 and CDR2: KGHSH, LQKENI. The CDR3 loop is CASSADDGKLFF. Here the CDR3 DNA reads TGTGCCAGCTCTGCAGACGACGGAAAACTGTTTTTT.

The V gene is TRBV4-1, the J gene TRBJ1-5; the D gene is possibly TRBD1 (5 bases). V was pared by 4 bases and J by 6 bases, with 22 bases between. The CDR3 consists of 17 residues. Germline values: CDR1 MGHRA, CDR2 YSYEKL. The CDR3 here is CASSPRVIGERAQPQHF. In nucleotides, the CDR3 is TGCGCCAGCAGCCCACGGGTTATAGGGGAAAGGGCTCAGCCCCAGCATTTT.

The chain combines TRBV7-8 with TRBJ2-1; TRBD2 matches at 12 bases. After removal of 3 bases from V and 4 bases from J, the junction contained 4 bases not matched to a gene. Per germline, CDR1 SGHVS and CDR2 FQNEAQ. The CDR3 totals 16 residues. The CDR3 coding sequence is TGTGCCAGCAGCTTTTCCACTAGCGGGGGGTACAATGAGCAGTTCTTC. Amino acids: CASSFSTSGGYNEQFF.

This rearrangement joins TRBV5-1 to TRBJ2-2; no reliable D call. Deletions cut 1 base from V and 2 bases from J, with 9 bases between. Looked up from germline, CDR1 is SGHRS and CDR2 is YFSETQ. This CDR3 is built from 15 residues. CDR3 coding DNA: TGCGCCAGCAGCTTGCAAGACCTTAACACCGGGGAGCTGTTTTTT. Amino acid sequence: CASSLQDLNTGELFF.

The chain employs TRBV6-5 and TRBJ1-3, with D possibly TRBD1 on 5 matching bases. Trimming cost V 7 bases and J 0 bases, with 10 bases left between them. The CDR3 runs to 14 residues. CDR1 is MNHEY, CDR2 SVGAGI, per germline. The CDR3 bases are TGTGCCAGCACCCGGGACGGCTCTGGAAACACCATATATTTT. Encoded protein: CASTRDGSGNTIYF.

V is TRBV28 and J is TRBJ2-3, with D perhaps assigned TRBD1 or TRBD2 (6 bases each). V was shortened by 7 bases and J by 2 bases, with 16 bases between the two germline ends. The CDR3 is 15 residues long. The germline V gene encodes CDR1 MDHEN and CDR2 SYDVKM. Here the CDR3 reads CASMGAGQNTDTQYF. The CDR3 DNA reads TGTGCCAGCATGGGTGCGGGACAAAACACAGATACGCAGTATTTT.

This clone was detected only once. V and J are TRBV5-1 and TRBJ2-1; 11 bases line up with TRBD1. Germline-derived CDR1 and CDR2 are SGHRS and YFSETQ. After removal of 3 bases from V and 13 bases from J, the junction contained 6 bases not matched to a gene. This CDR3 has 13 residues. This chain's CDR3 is CASSSKGTGGQFF. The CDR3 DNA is TGCGCCAGCAGCTCAAAGGGGACAGGGGGACAGTTCTTC. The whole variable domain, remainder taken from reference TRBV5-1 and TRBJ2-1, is KAGVTQTPRYLIKTRGQQVTLSCSPISGHRSVSWYQQTPGQGLQFLFEYFSETQRNKGNFPGRFSGRQFSNSRSEMNVSTLELGDSALYLCASSSKGTGGQFFGPGTRLTVL.

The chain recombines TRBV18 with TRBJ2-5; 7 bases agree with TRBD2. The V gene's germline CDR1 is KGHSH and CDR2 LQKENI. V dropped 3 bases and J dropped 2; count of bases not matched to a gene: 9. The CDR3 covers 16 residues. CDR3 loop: CASSPGRGVAQETQYF. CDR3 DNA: TGTGCCAGCTCACCGGGACGGGGGGTTGCTCAAGAGACCCAGTACTTC.

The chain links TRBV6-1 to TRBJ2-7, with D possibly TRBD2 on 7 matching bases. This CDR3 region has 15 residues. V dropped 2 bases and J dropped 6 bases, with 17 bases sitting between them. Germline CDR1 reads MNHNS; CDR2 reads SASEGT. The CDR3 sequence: CASSERGDYVGEQYV. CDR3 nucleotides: TGTGCCAGCAGTGAAAGGGGGGACTATGTCGGCGAGCAGTACGTC.

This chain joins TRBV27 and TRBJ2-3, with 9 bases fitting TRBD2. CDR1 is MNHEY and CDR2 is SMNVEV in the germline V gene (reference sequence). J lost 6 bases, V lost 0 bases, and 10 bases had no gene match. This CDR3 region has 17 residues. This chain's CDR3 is CASSLSRGLRGGDTQYF. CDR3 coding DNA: TGTGCCAGCAGTTTATCTCGCGGGTTGCGGGGGGGGGATACGCAGTATTTT.

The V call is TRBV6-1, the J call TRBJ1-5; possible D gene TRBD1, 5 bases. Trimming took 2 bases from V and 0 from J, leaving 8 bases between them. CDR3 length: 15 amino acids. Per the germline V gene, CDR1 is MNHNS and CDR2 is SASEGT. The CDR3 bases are TGTGCCAGCAGTGAACAGGGACTTAGCAATCAGCCCCAGCATTTT. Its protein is CASSEQGLSNQPQHF.

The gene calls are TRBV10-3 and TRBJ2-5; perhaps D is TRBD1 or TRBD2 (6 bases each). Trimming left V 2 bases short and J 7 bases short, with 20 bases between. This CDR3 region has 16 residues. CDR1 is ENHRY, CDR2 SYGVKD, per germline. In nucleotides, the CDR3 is TGTGCCATCAGTGAGCTCCGGGGGCCCCCCCGGGGGACCCAGTACTTC. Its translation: CAISELRGPPRGTQYF.

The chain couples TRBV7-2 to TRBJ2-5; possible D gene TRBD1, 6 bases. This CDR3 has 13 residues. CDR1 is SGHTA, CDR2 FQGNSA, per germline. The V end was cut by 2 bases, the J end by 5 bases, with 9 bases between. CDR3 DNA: TGTGCCAGCAGCTTATGGGGGCGGGAGACCCAGTACTTC. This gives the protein CASSLWGRETQYF.

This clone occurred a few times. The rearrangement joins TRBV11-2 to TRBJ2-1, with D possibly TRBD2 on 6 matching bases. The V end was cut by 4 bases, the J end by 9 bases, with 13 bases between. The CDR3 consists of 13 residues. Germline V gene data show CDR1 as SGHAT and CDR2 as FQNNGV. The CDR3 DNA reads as TGTGCCAGCAGCTCAAGACTAGGGGTTGAGCAGTTCTTC. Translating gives CASSSRLGVEQFF.

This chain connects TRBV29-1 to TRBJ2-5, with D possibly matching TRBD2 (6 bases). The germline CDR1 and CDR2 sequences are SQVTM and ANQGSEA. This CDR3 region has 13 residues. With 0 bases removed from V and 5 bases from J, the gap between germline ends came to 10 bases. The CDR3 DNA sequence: TGCAGCGTTGAAGAGGGCGGAGGGGAGACCCAGTACTTC. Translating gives CSVEEGGGETQYF. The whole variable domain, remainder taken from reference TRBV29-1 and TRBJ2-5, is SAVISQKPSRDICQRGTSLTIQCQVDSQVTMMFWYRQQPGQSLTLIATANQGSEATYESGFVIDKFPISRPNLTFSTLTVSNMSPEDSSIYLCSVEEGGGETQYFGPGTRLLVL.

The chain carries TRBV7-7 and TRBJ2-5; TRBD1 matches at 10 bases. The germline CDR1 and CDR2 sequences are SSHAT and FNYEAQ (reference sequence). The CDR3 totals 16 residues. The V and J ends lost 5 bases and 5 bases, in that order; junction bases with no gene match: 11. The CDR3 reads CASSALGTGVRETQYF. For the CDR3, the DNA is TGTGCCAGCAGCGCCCTCGGGACAGGGGTTAGGGAGACCCAGTACTTC.